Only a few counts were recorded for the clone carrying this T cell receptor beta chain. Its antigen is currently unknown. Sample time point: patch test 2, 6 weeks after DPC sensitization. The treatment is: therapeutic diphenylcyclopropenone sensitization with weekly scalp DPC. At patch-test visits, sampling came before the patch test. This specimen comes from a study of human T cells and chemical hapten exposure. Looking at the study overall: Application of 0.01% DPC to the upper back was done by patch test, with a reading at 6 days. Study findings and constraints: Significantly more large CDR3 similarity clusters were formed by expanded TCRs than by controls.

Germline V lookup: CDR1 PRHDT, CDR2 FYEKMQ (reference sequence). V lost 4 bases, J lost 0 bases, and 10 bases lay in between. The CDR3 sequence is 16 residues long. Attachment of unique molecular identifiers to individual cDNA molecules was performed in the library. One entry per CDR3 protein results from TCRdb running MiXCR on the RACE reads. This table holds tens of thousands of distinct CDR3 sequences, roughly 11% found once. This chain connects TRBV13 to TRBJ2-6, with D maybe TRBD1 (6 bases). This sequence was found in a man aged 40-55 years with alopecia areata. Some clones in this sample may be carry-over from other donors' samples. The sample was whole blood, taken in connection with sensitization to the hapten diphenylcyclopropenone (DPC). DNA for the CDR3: TGTGCCAGCAGCTCGTCAGGGGACTCTGGGGCCAACGTCCTGACTTTC. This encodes CASSSSGDSGANVLTF.